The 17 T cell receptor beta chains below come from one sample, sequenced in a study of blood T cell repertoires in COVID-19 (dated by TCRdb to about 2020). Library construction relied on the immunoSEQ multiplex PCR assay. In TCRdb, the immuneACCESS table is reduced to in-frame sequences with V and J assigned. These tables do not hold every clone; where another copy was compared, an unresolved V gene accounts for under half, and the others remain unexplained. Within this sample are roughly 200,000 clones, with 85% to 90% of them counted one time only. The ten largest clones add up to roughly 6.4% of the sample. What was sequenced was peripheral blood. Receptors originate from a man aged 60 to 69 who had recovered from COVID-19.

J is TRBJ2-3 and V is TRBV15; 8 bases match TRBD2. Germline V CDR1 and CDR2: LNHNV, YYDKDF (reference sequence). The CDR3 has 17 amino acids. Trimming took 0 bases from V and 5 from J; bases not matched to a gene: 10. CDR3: CATSRDFTAGVGDTQYF. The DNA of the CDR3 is TGTGCCACCAGCAGAGATTTCACAGCGGGAGTCGGAGATACGCAGTATTTT.

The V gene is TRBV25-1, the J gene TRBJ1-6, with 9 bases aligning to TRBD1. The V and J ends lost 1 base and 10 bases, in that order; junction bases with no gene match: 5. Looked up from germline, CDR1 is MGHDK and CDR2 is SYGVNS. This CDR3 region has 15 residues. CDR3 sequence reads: CASSESTGGGSPLHF. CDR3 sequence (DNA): TGTGCCAGCAGTGAATCGACAGGGGGTGGATCACCCCTCCACTTT.

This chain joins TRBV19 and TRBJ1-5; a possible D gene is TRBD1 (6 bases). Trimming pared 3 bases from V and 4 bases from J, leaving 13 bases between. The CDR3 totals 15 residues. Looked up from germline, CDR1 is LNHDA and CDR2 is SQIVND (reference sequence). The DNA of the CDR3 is TGTGCCAGTAGTATTAGGCAGGGGCAAAATCAGCCCCAGCATTTT. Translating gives CASSIRQGQNQPQHF.

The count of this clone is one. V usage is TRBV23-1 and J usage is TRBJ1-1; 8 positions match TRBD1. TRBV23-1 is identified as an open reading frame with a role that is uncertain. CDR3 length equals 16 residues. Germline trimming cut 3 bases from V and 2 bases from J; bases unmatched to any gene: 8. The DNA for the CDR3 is TGCGCCAGCAGTCATTTCGGCAGGGGGCAAAACACTGAAGCTTTCTTT. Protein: CASSHFGRGQNTEAFF.

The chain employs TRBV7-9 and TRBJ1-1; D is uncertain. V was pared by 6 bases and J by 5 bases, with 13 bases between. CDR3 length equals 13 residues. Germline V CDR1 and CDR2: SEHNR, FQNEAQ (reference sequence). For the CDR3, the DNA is TGTGCCAGCAGATTTAGCCCCGGTACTGAAGCTTTCTTT. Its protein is CASRFSPGTEAFF.

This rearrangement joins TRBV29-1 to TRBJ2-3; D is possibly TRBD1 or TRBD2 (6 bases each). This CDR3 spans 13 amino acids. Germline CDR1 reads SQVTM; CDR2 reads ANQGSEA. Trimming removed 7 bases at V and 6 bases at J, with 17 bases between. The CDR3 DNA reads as TGCAGCGAGGGGGGCGGGGTTGGGGATACGCAGTATTTT. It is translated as CSEGGGVGDTQYF.

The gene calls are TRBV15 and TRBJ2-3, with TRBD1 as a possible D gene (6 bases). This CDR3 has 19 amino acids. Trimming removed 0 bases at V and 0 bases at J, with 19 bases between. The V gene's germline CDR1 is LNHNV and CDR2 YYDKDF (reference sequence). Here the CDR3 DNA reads TGTGCCACCAGCAGAGATGGGCAGTTGGGGGCGACTAGCACAGATACGCAGTATTTT. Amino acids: CATSRDGQLGATSTDTQYF.

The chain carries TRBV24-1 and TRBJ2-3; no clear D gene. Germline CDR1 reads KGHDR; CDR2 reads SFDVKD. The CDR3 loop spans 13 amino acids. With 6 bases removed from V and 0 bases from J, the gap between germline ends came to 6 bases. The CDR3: CATSTQSTDTQYF. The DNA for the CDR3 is TGTGCCACCAGTACACAGAGCACAGATACGCAGTATTTT.

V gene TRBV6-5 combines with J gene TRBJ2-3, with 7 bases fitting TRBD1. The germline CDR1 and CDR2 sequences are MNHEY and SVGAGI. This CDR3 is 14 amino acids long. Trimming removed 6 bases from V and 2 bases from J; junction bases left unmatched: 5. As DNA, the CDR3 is TGTGCCAGCAGCTTTCAGGGGGACACAGATACGCAGTATTTT. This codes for CASSFQGDTDTQYF.

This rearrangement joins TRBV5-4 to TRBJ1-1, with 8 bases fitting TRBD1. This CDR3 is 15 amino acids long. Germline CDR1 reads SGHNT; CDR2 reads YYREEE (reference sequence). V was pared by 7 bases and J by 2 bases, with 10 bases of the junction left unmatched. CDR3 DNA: TGTGCCAGCGCCCTGGACAGGGCTAAAAACACTGAAGCTTTCTTT. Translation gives CASALDRAKNTEAFF.

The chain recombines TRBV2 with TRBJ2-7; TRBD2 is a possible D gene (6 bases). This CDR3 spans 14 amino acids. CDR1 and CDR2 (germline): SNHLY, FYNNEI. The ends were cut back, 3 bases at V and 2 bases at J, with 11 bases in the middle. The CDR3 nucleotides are TGTGCCAGCAGTGAGGAGGGTATAACCTACGAGCAGTACTTC. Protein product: CASSEEGITYEQYF.

The CDR3 DNA follows: TGTGCCATCACCAGCACATCCGCGGGGACTATTGGCTACACCTTC. Translating it yields CAITSTSAGTIGYTF. The chain uses TRBV10-3 and TRBJ1-2, with D possibly being TRBD1 (5 bases). Trimming shortened V by 7 bases and J by 7 bases, and 22 bases separated the two germline ends. CDR1 is ENHRY and CDR2 is SYGVKD in the germline V gene. The CDR3 has 15 residues.

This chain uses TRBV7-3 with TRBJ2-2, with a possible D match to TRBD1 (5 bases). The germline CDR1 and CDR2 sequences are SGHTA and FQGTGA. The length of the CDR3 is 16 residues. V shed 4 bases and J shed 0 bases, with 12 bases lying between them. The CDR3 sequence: CASSSQATANTGELFF. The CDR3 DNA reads TGTGCCAGCAGCTCCCAAGCGACAGCGAACACCGGGGAGCTGTTTTTT.

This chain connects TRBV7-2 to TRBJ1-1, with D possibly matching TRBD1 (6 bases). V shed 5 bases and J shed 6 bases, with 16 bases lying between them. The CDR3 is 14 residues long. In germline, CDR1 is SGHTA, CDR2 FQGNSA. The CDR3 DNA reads TGTGCCAGCAGCCTACAGGGACGATTCGCTGAAGCTTTCTTT. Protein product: CASSLQGRFAEAFF. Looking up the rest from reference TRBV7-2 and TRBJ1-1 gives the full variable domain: GAGVSQSPSNKVTEKGKDVELRCDPISGHTALYWYRQSLGQGLEFLIYFQGNSAPDKSGLPSDRFSAERTGGSVSTLTIQRTQQEDSAVYLCASSLQGRFAEAFFGQGTRLTVV.

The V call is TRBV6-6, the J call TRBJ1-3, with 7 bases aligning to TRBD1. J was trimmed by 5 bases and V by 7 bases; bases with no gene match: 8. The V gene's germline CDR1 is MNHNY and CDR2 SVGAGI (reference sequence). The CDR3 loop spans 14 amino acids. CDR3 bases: TGTGCCAGCACTTCCGACAGGGAAAGAAACACCATATATTTT. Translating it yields CASTSDRERNTIYF.

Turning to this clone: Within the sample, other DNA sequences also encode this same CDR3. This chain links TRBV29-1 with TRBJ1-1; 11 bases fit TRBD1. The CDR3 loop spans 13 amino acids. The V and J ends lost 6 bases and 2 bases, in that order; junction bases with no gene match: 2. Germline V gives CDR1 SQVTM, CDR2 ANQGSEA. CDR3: CSVDRGLNTEAFF. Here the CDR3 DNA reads TGCAGCGTGGACAGGGGGCTTAACACTGAAGCTTTCTTT.

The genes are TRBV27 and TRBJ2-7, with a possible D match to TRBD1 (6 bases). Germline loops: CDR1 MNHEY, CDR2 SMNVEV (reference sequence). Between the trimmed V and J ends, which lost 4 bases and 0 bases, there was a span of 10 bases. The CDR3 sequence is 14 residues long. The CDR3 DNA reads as TGTGCCAGCAGTTCCGGACAGTACTCCTACGAGCAGTACTTC. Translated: CASSSGQYSYEQYF.